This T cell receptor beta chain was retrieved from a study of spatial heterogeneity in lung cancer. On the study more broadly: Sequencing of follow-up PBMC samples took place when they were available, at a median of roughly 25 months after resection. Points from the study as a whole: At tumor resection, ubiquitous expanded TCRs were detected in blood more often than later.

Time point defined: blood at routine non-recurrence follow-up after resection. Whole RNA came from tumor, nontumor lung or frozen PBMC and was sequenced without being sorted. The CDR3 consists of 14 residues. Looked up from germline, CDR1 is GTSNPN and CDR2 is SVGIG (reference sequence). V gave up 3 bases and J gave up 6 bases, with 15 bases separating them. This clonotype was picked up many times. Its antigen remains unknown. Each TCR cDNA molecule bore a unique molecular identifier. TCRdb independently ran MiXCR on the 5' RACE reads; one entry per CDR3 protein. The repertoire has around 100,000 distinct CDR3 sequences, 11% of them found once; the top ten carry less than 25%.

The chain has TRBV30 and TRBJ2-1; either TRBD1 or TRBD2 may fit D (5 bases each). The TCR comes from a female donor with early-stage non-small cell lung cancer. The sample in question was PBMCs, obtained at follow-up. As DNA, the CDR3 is TGTGCCTGGAGGCGTAATCCAGGGAGCAATGAGCAGTTCTTC. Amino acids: CAWRRNPGSNEQFF.